Below are 21 T cell receptor beta chains sequenced from a single sample in a study of T cells after posttransplantation cyclophosphamide. The method was immunoSEQ multiplex PCR; TCRdb's version includes in-frame clones alone and lacks a portion of them. The table lists tens of thousands of clones, around 86% of them singletons. The material sequenced was PBMCs. Receptors were obtained from a woman aged 60-75 years with a blood cancer, CMV-positive, and with a related stem cell donor.

The chain recombines TRBV5-1 with TRBJ2-3; 8 nucleotides align to TRBD1. J gave up 4 bases and V 5 bases, and 3 bases lay outside the gene matches. Germline assignment: CDR1 SGHRS and CDR2 YFSETQ. CDR3 length equals 13 residues. The DNA for the CDR3 is TGCGCCAGCAGGGCGACAGGGGCAGATACGCAGTATTTT. This codes for CASRATGADTQYF.

This chain uses TRBV27 with TRBJ1-2, with no clear D. V lost 5 bases, J lost 6 bases, and 13 bases lay in between. The CDR3 is 13 amino acids. Germline V gene data show CDR1 as MNHEY and CDR2 as SMNVEV (reference sequence). In DNA, the CDR3 is TGTGCCAGCAGTCCGAGGGTCGGGAATGGCTACACCTTC. Translated: CASSPRVGNGYTF.

The chain carries TRBV7-9 and TRBJ2-3; D perhaps matches TRBD2 (6 bases). The CDR3 spans 13 residues. The V gene's germline CDR1 is SEHNR and CDR2 FQNEAQ (reference sequence). The V end lost 6 bases, the J end lost 4 bases, and 11 bases lay between the germline ends. The DNA for the CDR3 is TGTGCCAGCAGTTCGGGGGTGGCAGATACGCAGTATTTT. Translation: CASSSGVADTQYF.

V and J are TRBV14 and TRBJ1-6; 7 bases match TRBD1. J gave up 7 bases and V 5 bases, and 11 bases lay outside the gene matches. The CDR3 has 16 residues. The V gene's germline CDR1 is SGHDN and CDR2 FVKESK. The CDR3 DNA reads TGTGCCAGCAGCGGAACGGGACAGCAAAAGAATTCACCCCTCCACTTT. It specifies CASSGTGQQKNSPLHF.

This chain links TRBV10-3 with TRBJ1-1; 8 bases align to TRBD1. The CDR3 is 12 amino acids. Germline V gene sequence: CDR1 ENHRY, CDR2 SYGVKD. With V trimmed by 8 bases and J by 1 base, 0 bases remained unmatched. The CDR3 spells CAIGQGNTEAFF. The CDR3 bases are TGTGCCATCGGACAGGGGAACACTGAAGCTTTCTTT.

J is TRBJ2-1 and V is TRBV7-8; 7 nucleotides match TRBD2. The CDR3 is made up of 13 amino acids. The germline V gene encodes CDR1 SGHVS and CDR2 FQNEAQ. The V gene end was trimmed by 4 bases and the J gene end by 15 bases; junction bases not matched to a gene: 12. This chain's CDR3 is CASSSDPAGVVFF. The CDR3 DNA reads TGTGCCAGCAGCTCCGACCCGGCGGGAGTAGTGTTCTTC. Full variable domain (missing parts from reference TRBV7-8 and TRBJ2-1): GAGVSQSPRYKVAKRGQDVALRCDPISGHVSLFWYQQALGQGPEFLTYFQNEAQLDKSGLPSDRFFAERPEGSVSTLKIQRTQQEDSAVYLCASSSDPAGVVFFGPGTRLTVL.

The chain uses TRBV30 and TRBJ2-3, with D possibly TRBD2 on 6 matching bases. V was trimmed by 0 bases and J by 0 bases, leaving 10 bases between them. From germline, CDR1 is GTSNPN and CDR2 SVGIG (reference sequence). The CDR3 runs 15 residues. The CDR3 DNA is TGTGCCTGGAGTGTATACAGCGGGAGCACAGATACGCAGTATTTT. The encoded protein is CAWSVYSGSTDTQYF.

This clone was recorded once. V gene TRBV5-8 combines with J gene TRBJ2-4; D is possibly TRBD2 (6 bases). Germline lookup yields CDR1 SGHTS and CDR2 YDEGEE. V lost 0 bases to trimming and J lost 8 bases, with 15 bases between them. This CDR3 spans 15 amino acids. Here the CDR3 reads CASSLEEWGGDIQYF. The CDR3 DNA sequence: TGTGCCAGCAGCTTGGAAGAGTGGGGAGGAGACATTCAGTACTTC.

The chain couples TRBV5-1 to TRBJ2-3; the D gene is possibly TRBD1 (5 bases). V gave up 0 bases and J gave up 8 bases, with 10 bases separating them. The CDR3 spans 13 residues. CDR1 is SGHRS and CDR2 is YFSETQ in the germline V gene. The CDR3 region is CASSLGRDGTQYF. The CDR3 DNA is TGCGCCAGCAGCTTGGGCAGGGATGGTACGCAGTATTTT.

The chain recombines TRBV5-1 with TRBJ2-7; 7 nucleotides align to TRBD1. CDR3 size: 15 residues. CDR1 is SGHRS and CDR2 is YFSETQ in the germline V gene. Trimming removed 2 bases from V and 2 bases from J; junction bases left unmatched: 7. The DNA of the CDR3 is TGCGCCAGCAGCTTCCCGGGACAGTATCCCTACGAGCAGTACTTC. Amino acid sequence: CASSFPGQYPYEQYF.

The chain recombines TRBV2 with TRBJ1-2, with TRBD1 identical over 10 bases. The CDR3 is made up of 14 amino acids. The V gene's germline CDR1 is SNHLY and CDR2 FYNNEI. Unmatched junction bases numbered 10, after V lost 7 bases and J lost 8 bases. The CDR3 DNA sequence: TGTGCCAGCATGACCGGGACAGGGGCTCGCGGCTACACCTTC. Protein product: CASMTGTGARGYTF.

The gene calls are TRBV4-1 and TRBJ2-2; D call uncertain. In germline, CDR1 is MGHRA, CDR2 YSYEKL. The CDR3 loop spans 15 amino acids. The V gene lost 0 bases and the J gene lost 3 bases, with 8 bases spanning the gap. The CDR3 is CASSQDWPHTGELFF. The DNA for the CDR3 is TGCGCCAGCAGCCAAGATTGGCCACACACCGGGGAGCTGTTTTTT.

The rearrangement links TRBV5-1 to TRBJ2-5, with D perhaps matching TRBD2 (7 bases). The CDR3 totals 16 residues. Trimming cost V 4 bases and J 0 bases, with 16 bases left between them. Germline CDR1 reads SGHRS; CDR2 reads YFSETQ. This CDR3 is CASSREGGGYQETQYF. DNA of the CDR3: TGCGCCAGCAGCCGGGAAGGGGGAGGGTACCAAGAGACCCAGTACTTC.

This clone rates as medium-sized. CDR3 protein: CASSRQNIQYF. The CDR3 DNA reads as TGTGCCAGCAGCCGTCAAAACATTCAGTACTTC. This sequence joins TRBV7-9 and TRBJ2-4; D remains unclear. V lost 5 bases, J lost 5 bases, and 4 bases lay in between. Germline V gene lookup returns CDR1 SEHNR and CDR2 FQNEAQ (reference sequence). The length of the CDR3 is 11 residues.

V gene TRBV5-6 combines with J gene TRBJ1-1; D is possibly TRBD1 (5 bases). Germline assignment: CDR1 SGHDT and CDR2 YYEEEE. V was cut by 4 bases and J by 0 bases, with 13 bases left in between. The CDR3 runs to 15 residues. CDR3 amino acids: CASSTRQRMNTEAFF. In DNA form, the CDR3 reads TGTGCCAGCAGCACCCGACAGCGTATGAACACTGAAGCTTTCTTT.

The J gene is TRBJ2-1, the V gene TRBV29-1; TRBD2 aligns across 12 bases. V shed 6 bases, J shed 4 bases, and the junction held 4 bases outside the gene matches. The CDR3 spans 14 residues. Germline assignment: CDR1 SQVTM and CDR2 ANQGSEA. CDR3 in amino acids: CSVTTSGRYNEQFF. The DNA for the CDR3 is TGCAGCGTGACCACTAGCGGGAGGTACAATGAGCAGTTCTTC.

The CDR3: CASSLGTIVNEQFF. CDR3 nucleotide sequence: TGTGCCAGCTCACTCGGGACTATCGTAAATGAGCAGTTCTTC. The chain links TRBV18 to TRBJ2-1, with TRBD2 matching over 7 bases. V shed 4 bases, J shed 7 bases, and the junction held 7 bases outside the gene matches. CDR1 and CDR2 (germline): KGHSH, LQKENI. The CDR3 is 14 amino acids.

The V call is TRBV5-5, the J call TRBJ2-1; 7 nucleotides match TRBD2. The CDR3 has 14 residues. Trimming at V came to 2 bases and at J to 4 bases, leaving 3 bases not matched to a gene. The V gene's germline CDR1 is SGHKS and CDR2 YYEKEE (reference sequence). The CDR3 region is CASSFLADYNEQFF. The CDR3 region has the DNA TGTGCCAGCAGCTTCCTAGCGGATTACAATGAGCAGTTCTTC.

This clone came up once. The chain uses TRBV7-2 and TRBJ2-1; the match to TRBD2 covers 13 bases. The germline gives CDR1 SGHTA, CDR2 FQGNSA. The CDR3 loop spans 17 amino acids. J gave up 1 base and V 4 bases, and 4 bases lay outside the gene matches. The CDR3 loop is CASSSGLAGVSYNEQFF. For the CDR3, the DNA is TGTGCCAGCAGCTCCGGACTAGCGGGAGTGTCCTACAATGAGCAGTTCTTC.

The chain joins TRBV6-1 to TRBJ2-1, with 7 bases that match TRBD2. The CDR3 contains 15 residues. Trimming at V came to 8 bases and at J to 0 bases, leaving 7 bases not matched to a gene. Looked up from germline, CDR1 is MNHNS and CDR2 is SASEGT. CDR3 DNA sequence: TGTGCCAGCGGGGGGGTGGCTAGCTCCTACAATGAGCAGTTCTTC. Translation: CASGGVASSYNEQFF.

J is TRBJ1-2 and V is TRBV4-1, with TRBD1 matching 8 bases. The V gene end was trimmed by 1 base and the J gene end by 8 bases; junction bases not matched to a gene: 3. In germline, CDR1 is MGHRA, CDR2 YSYEKL. The length of the CDR3 is 13 residues. The CDR3 DNA follows: TGCGCCAGCAGCCAAGTGGACAGGGTCGGCTACACCTTC. Translation: CASSQVDRVGYTF.